The sequence of this T cell receptor (beta chain) was determined in a study of post-analysis software for immune sequencing data (dated by TCRdb to the mid-2010s). Study-wide context: Disease courses on record covered relapsing-remitting, secondary progressive and progressive-relapsing multiple sclerosis, though some patients had no subtype annotation. The multiple sclerosis patient repertoires were compared with some twelve previously published healthy control repertoires from donors aged roughly 6 to 25 years. A subset of samples was prepared in parallel using single-end sample barcoding, then pooled and co-amplified after Illumina adapter ligation.

Points on this clonotype: Its cognate antigen has yet to be identified. No qualities accompany the bases; no much larger clone lies one base away.

To demonstrate the VDJtools post-analysis software, the study profiled TCR beta repertoires from the peripheral blood of 10 to 15 young patients with multiple sclerosis. The multiple sclerosis patients were children and adolescents between roughly 6 and 16 years of age. According to the germline V gene, CDR1 reads MNHEY and CDR2 reads SVGAGI. V sheds 0 bases and J sheds 4 bases, leaving 4 bases between their ends. From its cysteine to its phenylalanine, the CDR3 spans 14 amino acids. Only the CDR3 DNA is retained, 42 bases long and in frame from the first base. Summary of the overall study and its limitations: The control group was slightly older than the multiple sclerosis patient group. Significantly higher frequencies in patients than in controls were found for roughly 5 TRBV segments, including TRBV5-6, TRBV5-1 and TRBV20-1. When samples were clustered directly using the F measure, samples prepared in the same batch co-clustered strongly, which prompted a batch-effect correction. Significantly lower normalized Chao1 diversity was found in multiple sclerosis patients than in controls, suggesting substantial peripheral T-cell clonal expansion.

The method was PCR. The sequencing machine was an Illumina HiSeq 2500. Unique molecular identifiers were incorporated into TCR beta cDNA libraries to reduce PCR and sequencing biases. Per 1 to 10 million input T cells, roughly 500,000 cDNA molecules were obtained, such that each molecule approximated one T cell. Patient libraries were prepared and sequenced with the same protocol used for the earlier healthy control dataset. Within a given batch, samples were prepared together, multiplexed and sequenced on the same HiSeq lane. The original methods were these. MIGEC was used to process the raw barcoded reads, and molecular identifier groups with only a single read were discarded before consensus assembly and CDR3 extraction. Clonotype tables were post-analysed with VDJtools, and diversity was normalized by down-sampling all datasets to the smallest sample size. Repertoire overlap clustering matched CDR3 amino acid but not nucleotide sequences to correct batch-related cross-sample contamination. TCRdb trimmed the raw reads at Q25, called clones with MiXCR and kept productive beta chains. For every CDR3 protein sequence, its rows merge into one entry that carries the most common genes and DNA. What appears here as the V and J calls and clone size reflects TCRdb's work, not the paper's. Across this sample there are 450,000 to 700,000 distinct CDR3 sequences, with about 40% seen only once. The biggest ten clones account for under 2% of the sample.

The sample was blood. This receptor was identified in a girl between 10 and 17 years old with multiple sclerosis. The V and J segments used are TRBV6-5 and TRBJ1-6, with the identity of the D gene unclear. At the DNA level, the sequence is TGTGCCAGCAGTTACTCGGGGTATAATTCACCCCTCCACTTT. This encodes CASSYSGYNSPLHF.